Shown below are 14 T cell receptor beta chains from a single sample sequenced in a study of blood T cell repertoires in COVID-19. Method: immunoSEQ multiplex PCR; TCRdb's copy keeps in-frame clones and lacks some. Of tens of thousands of clones in the sample, roughly 87% were seen once. Material for sequencing was peripheral blood. Receptors originate from a man aged 40-50 years with COVID-19, enrolled during active disease.

The rearrangement uses TRBV6-6 and TRBJ2-7; 10 bases fit TRBD1. This CDR3 contains 13 residues. The germline V gene encodes CDR1 MNHNY and CDR2 SVGAGI (reference sequence). V lost 7 bases and J lost 3; bases outside the gene matches: 3. The CDR3 is CASTRTGGYEQYF. For the CDR3, the DNA is TGTGCCAGCACCCGGACAGGGGGCTACGAGCAGTACTTC.

CDR3 sequence reads: CASSRGQLTHSSYNEQFF. Here the CDR3 DNA reads TGCGCCAGCAGCAGAGGACAGCTGACACATAGTTCCTACAATGAGCAGTTCTTC. This chain uses TRBV4-1 with TRBJ2-1; D may be TRBD1 (6 bases). Deletions cut 5 bases from V and 1 base from J, with 21 bases between. The germline V gene has CDR1 MGHRA and CDR2 YSYEKL. This CDR3 is built from 18 residues.

The count of this clone is one. CDR3 region: CASKKTELNYGYTF. CDR3 DNA sequence: TGTGCCAGTAAGAAGACAGAGCTTAACTATGGCTACACCTTC. This sequence joins TRBV19 and TRBJ1-2; perhaps TRBD1 as D (5 bases). Trimming cost V 7 bases and J 1 base, with 13 bases left between them. From germline, CDR1 is LNHDA and CDR2 SQIVND (reference sequence). CDR3 length: 14 residues.

V is TRBV7-3 and J is TRBJ2-1; 7 bases align to TRBD2. From germline, CDR1 is SGHTA and CDR2 FQGTGA. The V segment lost 5 bases and the J segment 4 bases; nucleotides outside the gene matches: 8. The CDR3 loop spans 15 amino acids. The CDR3 loop reads CASSEGLVAYNEQFF. Here the CDR3 DNA reads TGTGCCAGCAGCGAAGGACTAGTAGCTTACAATGAGCAGTTCTTC.

This chain joins TRBV2 and TRBJ2-5; 9 bases are a match to TRBD1. With V trimmed by 5 bases and J by 4 bases, 5 bases remained unmatched. Germline V gene sequence: CDR1 SNHLY, CDR2 FYNNEI. CDR3 length: 14 amino acids. The CDR3 sequence: CASSFTGGPETQYF. The CDR3 region has the DNA TGTGCCAGCAGTTTTACAGGGGGCCCAGAGACCCAGTACTTC.

The chain is built from TRBV21-1 and TRBJ1-5; TRBD1, the table's D call, was not compared with the DNA. TRBV21-1 is recorded as a pseudogene. The CDR3 is 17 amino acids. In DNA, the CDR3 is TGTGCCAGCAGCACGAGGGACAGGGGTCGAAGCAATCAGCCCCAGCATTTT. As protein: CASSTRDRGRSNQPQHF.

This chain joins TRBV28 and TRBJ2-5; TRBD1 aligns across 9 bases. V trimming: 5 bases; J trimming: 5 bases; junction bases outside the gene matches: 15. The CDR3 totals 17 residues. The germline CDR1 and CDR2 sequences are MDHEN and SYDVKM. The CDR3 nucleotides are TGTGCCAGCAGTCAGCAGCCGGGACAGGGATTCGTGGAGACCCAGTACTTC. It translates to CASSQQPGQGFVETQYF. The full variable domain, in which reference TRBV28 and TRBJ2-5 provide the parts outside the CDR3, is DVKVTQSSRYLVKRTGEKVFLECVQDMDHENMFWYRQDPGLGLRLIYFSYDVKMKEKGDIPEGYSVSREKKERFSLILESASTNQTSMYLCASSQQPGQGFVETQYFGPGTRLLVL.

The CDR3 protein is CASSVGTSGGAKSEQYF. CDR3 in DNA: TGTGCCAGCAGCGTTGGGACTAGCGGGGGGGCAAAAAGCGAGCAGTACTTC. The chain couples TRBV9 to TRBJ2-7, with TRBD2 identical over 16 bases. The CDR3 is 17 residues long. The J segment lost 6 bases and the V segment lost 2 bases, leaving 8 bases of the junction unmatched. Per the germline V gene, CDR1 is SGDLS and CDR2 is YYNGEE.

The chain links TRBV5-1 to TRBJ1-2; TRBD1 agrees at 7 bases. The length of the CDR3 is 13 residues. Germline CDR1 is SGHRS and CDR2 is YFSETQ. V trimming: 4 bases; J trimming: 4 bases; junction bases outside the gene matches: 4. The CDR3 DNA reads as TGCGCCAGCAGCCCCGGGACAGCCTATGGCTACACCTTC. Translated, it gives CASSPGTAYGYTF. The full variable domain, with the rest looked up from reference TRBV5-1 and TRBJ1-2, is KAGVTQTPRYLIKTRGQQVTLSCSPISGHRSVSWYQQTPGQGLQFLFEYFSETQRNKGNFPGRFSGRQFSNSRSEMNVSTLELGDSALYLCASSPGTAYGYTFGSGTRLTVV.

This clone was seen only once. The chain couples TRBV14 to TRBJ1-1; maybe TRBD1 (6 bases). V lost 1 base and J lost 11, with 14 bases in between. CDR1 and CDR2 (germline): SGHDN, FVKESK. This CDR3 spans 13 amino acids. The CDR3 coding sequence is TGTGCCAGCAGCCAAGGAGGCAGGGGTAAGGCTTTCTTT. Its protein product is CASSQGGRGKAFF.

The CDR3 sequence: CASSLAAEDTQYF. CDR3 in DNA: TGTGCCAGCAGCTTAGCCGCGGAAGATACGCAGTATTTT. The chain employs TRBV7-6 and TRBJ2-3; D call uncertain. Germline V lookup: CDR1 SGHVS, CDR2 FNYEAQ. V lost 0 bases to trimming and J lost 5 bases, with 6 bases between them. This CDR3 is 13 amino acids long. The whole variable domain, remainder taken from reference TRBV7-6 and TRBJ2-3, is GAGVSQSPRYKVTKRGQDVALRCDPISGHVSLYWYRQALGQGPEFLTYFNYEAQQDKSGLPNDRFSAERPEGSISTLTIQRTEQRDSAMYRCASSLAAEDTQYFGPGTRLTVL.

The chain employs TRBV6-1 and TRBJ2-4; a possible D gene is TRBD1 (6 bases). Trimming left V 0 bases short and J 6 bases short, with 6 bases between. The CDR3 sequence is 13 residues long. From germline, CDR1 is MNHNS and CDR2 SASEGT. This CDR3 is CASSEAGGNIQYF. The CDR3 region has the DNA TGTGCCAGCAGTGAAGCAGGGGGAAACATTCAGTACTTC.

This chain uses TRBV6-5 with TRBJ2-1; TRBD2 might be the D (5 bases). Looked up from germline, CDR1 is MNHEY and CDR2 is SVGAGI. V was shortened by 11 bases and J by 0 bases, with 11 bases between the two germline ends. CDR3 size: 13 residues. The CDR3 loop reads CASGGGSYNEQFF. The CDR3 DNA reads as TGTGCCTCCGGCGGAGGCTCCTACAATGAGCAGTTCTTC.

Note on this clone: A much bigger clone sits one base away, suggesting this may be a read error. The gene calls are TRBV11-3 and TRBJ2-7, with D possibly TRBD1 on 6 matching bases. V was trimmed by 1 base and J by 1 base, leaving 8 bases between them. Germline loops: CDR1 SGHNT, CDR2 YENEEA. CDR3 length equals 14 residues. The DNA for the CDR3 is TGTGCCAGCAGCTTAGGTACAGGGTCCTACGAGCAGTACTTC. This encodes CASSLGTGSYEQYF. The full variable domain, completed using reference TRBV11-3 and TRBJ2-7, is EAGVVQSPRYKIIEKKQPVAFWCNPISGHNTLYWYLQNLGQGPELLIRYENEEAVDDSQLPKDRFSAERLKGVDSTLKIQPAELGDSAVYLCASSLGTGSYEQYFGPGTRLTVT.